The table lists the clone carrying this T cell receptor (beta chain) with many counts. What it recognizes is unknown. Both iRepertoire HTBI primers and Arm-PCR of CDR3 regions were used to build the TCR beta libraries. TCRdb redid the calling of the multiplex PCR reads with MiXCR, one entry per CDR3 protein. The sample includes around 230,000 distinct CDR3 sequences, 18% of them seen just once. This sample's time point: newly diagnosed GD, antithyroid drugs for less than 3 months. The TCR library was prepared using RNA isolated from PBMCs. One endocrinology department in Xi'an, China, was where patients came from. The data originate from a study of regulatory T cells in long-lasting Graves disease. The study, taken as a whole, reports: The number of shared public clonotypes was higher in persistent patients (approximately 2,500) than new patients (966).

Germline trimming cut 1 base from V and 4 bases from J; bases unmatched to any gene: 5. The germline V gene has CDR1 SGHTA and CDR2 FQGNSA. The CDR3 length is 15 residues. The chain uses TRBV7-2 and TRBJ2-5; TRBD1 matches at 8 bases. The receptor's source is a female donor with Graves disease. This sample comprised peripheral blood mononuclear cells (PBMCs), obtained at new diagnosis, from a patient treated with antithyroid drugs. The CDR3 bases are TGTGCCAGCAGCTTAGTGACAGGGGCTCCAGAGACCCAGTACTTC. This gives the protein CASSLVTGAPETQYF.